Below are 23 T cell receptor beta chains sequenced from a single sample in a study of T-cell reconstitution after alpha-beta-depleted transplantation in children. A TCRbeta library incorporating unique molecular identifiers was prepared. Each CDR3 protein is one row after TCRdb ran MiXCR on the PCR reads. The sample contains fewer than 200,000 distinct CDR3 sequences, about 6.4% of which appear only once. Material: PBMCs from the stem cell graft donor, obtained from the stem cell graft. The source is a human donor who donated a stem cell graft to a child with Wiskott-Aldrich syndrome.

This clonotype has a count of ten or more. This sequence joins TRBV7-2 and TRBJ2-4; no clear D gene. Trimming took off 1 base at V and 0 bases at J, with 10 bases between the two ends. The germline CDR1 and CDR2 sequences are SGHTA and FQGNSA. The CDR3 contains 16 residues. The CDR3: CASSLEGSLAKNIQYF. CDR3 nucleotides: TGTGCCAGCAGCTTAGAGGGCTCCTTAGCCAAAAACATTCAGTACTTC.

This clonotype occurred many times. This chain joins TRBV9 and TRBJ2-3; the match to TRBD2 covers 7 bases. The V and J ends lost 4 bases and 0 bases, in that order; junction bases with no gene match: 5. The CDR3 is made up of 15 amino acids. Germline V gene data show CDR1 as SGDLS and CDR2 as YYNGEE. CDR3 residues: CASSPGTTSTDTQYF. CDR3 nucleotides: TGTGCCAGCAGCCCTGGGACTACCAGCACAGATACGCAGTATTTT.

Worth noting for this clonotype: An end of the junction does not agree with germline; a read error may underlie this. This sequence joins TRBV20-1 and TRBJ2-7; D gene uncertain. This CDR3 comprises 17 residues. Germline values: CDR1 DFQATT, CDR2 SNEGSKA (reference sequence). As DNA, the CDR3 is TGCTGTGCTAGAGATTCCATACTATCGTTCCGATCCTACGAGCAGTACTTC. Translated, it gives CCARDSILSFRSYEQYF.

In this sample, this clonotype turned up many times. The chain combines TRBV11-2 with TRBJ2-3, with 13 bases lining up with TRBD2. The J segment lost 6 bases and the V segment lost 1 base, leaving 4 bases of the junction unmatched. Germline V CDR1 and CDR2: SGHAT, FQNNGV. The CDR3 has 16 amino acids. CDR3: CASSLGLAGGYDTQYF. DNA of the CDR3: TGTGCCAGCAGCTTAGGACTAGCGGGAGGTTATGATACGCAGTATTTT.

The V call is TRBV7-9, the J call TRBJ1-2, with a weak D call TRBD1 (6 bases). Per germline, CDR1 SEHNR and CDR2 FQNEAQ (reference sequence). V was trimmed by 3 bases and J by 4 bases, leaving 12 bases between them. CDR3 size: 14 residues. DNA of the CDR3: TGTGCCAGCAGCTTCCGGGACACAATCTATGGCTACACCTTC. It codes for CASSFRDTIYGYTF.

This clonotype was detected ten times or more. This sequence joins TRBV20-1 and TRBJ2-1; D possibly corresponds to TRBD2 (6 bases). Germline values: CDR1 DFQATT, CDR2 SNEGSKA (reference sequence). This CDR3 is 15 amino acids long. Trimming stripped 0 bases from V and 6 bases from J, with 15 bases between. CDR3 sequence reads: CSARDPGGPSNEQFF. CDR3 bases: TGCAGTGCTAGAGATCCCGGAGGGCCAAGCAATGAGCAGTTCTTC.

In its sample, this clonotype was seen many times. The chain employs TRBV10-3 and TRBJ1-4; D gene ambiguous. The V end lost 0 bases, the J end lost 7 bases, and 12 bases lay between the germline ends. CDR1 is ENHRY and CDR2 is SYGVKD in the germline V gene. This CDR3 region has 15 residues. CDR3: CAISESGDGGEKLFF. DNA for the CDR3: TGTGCCATCAGTGAGTCTGGGGATGGAGGTGAAAAACTGTTTTTT.

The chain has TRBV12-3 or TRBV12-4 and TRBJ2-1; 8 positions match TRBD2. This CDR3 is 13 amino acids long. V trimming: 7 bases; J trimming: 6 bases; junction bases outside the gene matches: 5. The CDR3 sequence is CASTTGTSNEQFF. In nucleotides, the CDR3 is TGTGCCAGCACCACCGGGACTAGCAATGAGCAGTTCTTC.

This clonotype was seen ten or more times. DNA for the CDR3: TGTGCCAGCTCACCACATGTCCCGGCACTCACGTCCGATACGCAGTATTTT. Translated: CASSPHVPALTSDTQYF. The chain uses TRBV18 and TRBJ2-3, with no clear D. Germline V lookup: CDR1 KGHSH, CDR2 LQKENI. Trimming took off 1 base at V and 6 bases at J, with 20 bases between the two ends. The CDR3 is 17 amino acids.

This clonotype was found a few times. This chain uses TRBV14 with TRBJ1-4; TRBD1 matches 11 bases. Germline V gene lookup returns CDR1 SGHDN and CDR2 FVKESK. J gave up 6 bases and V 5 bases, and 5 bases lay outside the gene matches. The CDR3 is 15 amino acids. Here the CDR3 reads CASSTRTGGYEKLFF. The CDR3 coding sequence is TGTGCCAGCAGCACTCGGACAGGGGGCTATGAAAAACTGTTTTTT.

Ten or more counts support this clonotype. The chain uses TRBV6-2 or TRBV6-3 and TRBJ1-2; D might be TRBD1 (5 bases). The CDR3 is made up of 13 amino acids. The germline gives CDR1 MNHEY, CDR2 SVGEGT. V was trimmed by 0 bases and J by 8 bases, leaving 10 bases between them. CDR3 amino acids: CASSYSNQGGYTF. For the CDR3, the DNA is TGTGCCAGCAGTTACTCGAACCAGGGCGGCTACACCTTC.

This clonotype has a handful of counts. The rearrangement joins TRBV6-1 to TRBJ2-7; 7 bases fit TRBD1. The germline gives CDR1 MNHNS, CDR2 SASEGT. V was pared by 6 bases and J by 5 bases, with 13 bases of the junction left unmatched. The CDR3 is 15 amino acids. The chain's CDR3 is CASRDRFKDKNEQYF. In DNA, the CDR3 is TGTGCCAGCAGGGACAGGTTTAAGGATAAGAACGAGCAGTACTTC.

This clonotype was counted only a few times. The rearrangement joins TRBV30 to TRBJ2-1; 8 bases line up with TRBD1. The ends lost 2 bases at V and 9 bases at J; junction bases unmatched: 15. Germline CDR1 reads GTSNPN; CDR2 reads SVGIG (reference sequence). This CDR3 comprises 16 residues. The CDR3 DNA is TGTGCCTGGAGTTCACCTCAGGGGGCCTATGGAAGTGAGCAGTTCTTC. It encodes CAWSSPQGAYGSEQFF. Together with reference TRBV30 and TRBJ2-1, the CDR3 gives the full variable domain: SQTIHQWPATLVQPVGSPLSLECTVEGTSNPNLYWYRQAAGRGLQLLFYSVGIGQISSEVPQNLSASRPQDRQFILSSKKLLLSDSGFYLCAWSSPQGAYGSEQFFGPGTRLTVL.

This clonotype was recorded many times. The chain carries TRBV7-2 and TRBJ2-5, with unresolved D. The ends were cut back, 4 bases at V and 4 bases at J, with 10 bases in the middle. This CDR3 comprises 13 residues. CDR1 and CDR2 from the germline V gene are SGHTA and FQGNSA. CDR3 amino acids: CASSSPKLETQYF. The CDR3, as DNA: TGTGCCAGCAGCTCCCCTAAATTAGAGACCCAGTACTTC.

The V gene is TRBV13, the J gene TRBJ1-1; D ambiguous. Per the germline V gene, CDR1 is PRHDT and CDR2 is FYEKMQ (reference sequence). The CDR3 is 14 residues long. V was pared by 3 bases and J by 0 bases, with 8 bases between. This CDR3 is CASSFGRVNTEAFF. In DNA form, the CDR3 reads TGTGCCAGCAGCTTCGGACGAGTGAACACTGAAGCTTTCTTT.

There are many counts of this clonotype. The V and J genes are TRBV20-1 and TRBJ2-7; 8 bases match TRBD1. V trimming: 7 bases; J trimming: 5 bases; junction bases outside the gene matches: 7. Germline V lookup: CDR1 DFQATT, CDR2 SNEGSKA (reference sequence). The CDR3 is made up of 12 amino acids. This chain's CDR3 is CSGQGAGDEQYF. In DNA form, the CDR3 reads TGCAGTGGGCAGGGGGCCGGGGACGAGCAGTACTTC.

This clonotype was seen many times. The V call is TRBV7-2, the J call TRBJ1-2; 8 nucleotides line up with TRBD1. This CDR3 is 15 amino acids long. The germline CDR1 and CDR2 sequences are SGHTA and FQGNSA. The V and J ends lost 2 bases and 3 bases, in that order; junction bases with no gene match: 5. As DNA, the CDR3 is TGTGCCAGCAGCTTACTTCCGGACAGGGACTATGGCTACACCTTC. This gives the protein CASSLLPDRDYGYTF.

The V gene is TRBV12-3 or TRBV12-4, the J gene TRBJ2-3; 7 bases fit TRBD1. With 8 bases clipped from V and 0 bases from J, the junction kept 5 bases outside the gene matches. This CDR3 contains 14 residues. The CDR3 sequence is CASRRGLSTDTQYF. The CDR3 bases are TGTGCCAGCCGAAGGGGGCTGAGCACAGATACGCAGTATTTT.

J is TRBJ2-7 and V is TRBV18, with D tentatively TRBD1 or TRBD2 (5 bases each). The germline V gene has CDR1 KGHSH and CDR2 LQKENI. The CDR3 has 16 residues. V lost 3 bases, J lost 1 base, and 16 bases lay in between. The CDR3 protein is CASSPLALTESYEQYF. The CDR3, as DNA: TGTGCCAGCTCACCGCTAGCCCTGACAGAGTCCTACGAGCAGTACTTC.

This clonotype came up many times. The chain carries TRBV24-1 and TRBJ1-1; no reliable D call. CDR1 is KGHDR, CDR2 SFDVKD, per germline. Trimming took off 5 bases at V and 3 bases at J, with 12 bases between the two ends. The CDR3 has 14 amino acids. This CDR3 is CATSAGPRDTEAFF. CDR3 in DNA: TGTGCCACCAGTGCCGGTCCCCGGGACACTGAAGCTTTCTTT.

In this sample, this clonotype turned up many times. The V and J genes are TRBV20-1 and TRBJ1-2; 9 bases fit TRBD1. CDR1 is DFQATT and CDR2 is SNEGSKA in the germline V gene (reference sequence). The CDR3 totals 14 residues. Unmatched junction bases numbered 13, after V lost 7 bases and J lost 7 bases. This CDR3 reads CSEKPRDRVSGYTF. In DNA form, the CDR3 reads TGCAGTGAAAAACCCCGGGACAGGGTTTCTGGCTACACCTTC.

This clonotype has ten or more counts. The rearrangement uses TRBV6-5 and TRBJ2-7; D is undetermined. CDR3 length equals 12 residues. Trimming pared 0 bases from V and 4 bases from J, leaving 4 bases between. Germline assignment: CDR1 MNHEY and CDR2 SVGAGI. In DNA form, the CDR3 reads TGTGCCAGCAGTTACTCGCCGTACGAGCAGTACTTC. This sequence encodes CASSYSPYEQYF.

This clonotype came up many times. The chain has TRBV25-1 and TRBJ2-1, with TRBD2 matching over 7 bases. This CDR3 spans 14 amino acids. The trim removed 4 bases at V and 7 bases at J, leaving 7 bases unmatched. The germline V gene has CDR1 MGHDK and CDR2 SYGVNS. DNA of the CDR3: TGTGCCAGCAGTGGGCGGGAGTTTCTTAATGAGCAGTTCTTC. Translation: CASSGREFLNEQFF.